This T cell receptor (beta chain) was sequenced during a study of cytomegalovirus exposure and HLA in healthy donors. As concerns this clone: Its antigen is undetermined.

Nominally healthy donors provided the samples, though records likely missed some immune exposures. Researchers ran the PCR with 60 Vbeta and 13 Jbeta primers. Sequencing was performed with immunoSEQ multiplex PCR; in TCRdb, only in-frame clones are kept and a portion is missing. The sample shows 90,000 to 150,000 clones, roughly 65% of them seen only once. The CDR3 sequence is 13 residues long. Trimming removed 3 bases at V and 5 bases at J, with 10 bases between. Germline CDR1 is MNHEY and CDR2 is SVGAGI. Findings and caveats of the study: According to a later analysis, most TCR beta chains associated with CMV appeared HLA-restricted. Some V segments, TRBV6-2 and TRBV6-3 among them, were indistinguishable and were therefore excluded. With later analysis, a missense DCLRE1C variant became linked to TCR beta V- and J-gene trimming.

The rearrangement uses TRBV6-5 and TRBJ1-2; D call uncertain. The sequence derives from a man aged 40-49 years in good health and CMV-seropositive. The specimen was PBMCs. CDR3 region: CASSYRREYGYTF. CDR3 sequence (DNA): TGTGCCAGCAGTTATCGGAGAGAGTATGGCTACACCTTC.